Shown below are 17 T cell receptor beta chains from a single sample sequenced in a study of OX40 agonist ivuxolimab in advanced cancers. Library method: the immunoSEQ multiplex PCR assay. In its TCRdb copy, this immuneACCESS table keeps in-frame sequences only and misses some clones. Where compared with another copy, unresolved V genes explain less than half of these, and the others have no known cause. Present in this sample are 13,000 or so clones, under 70% of which were seen just once. The ten largest clones take up around a quarter of the sample. The sample consisted of CD4+ or CD8+ T cells sorted from blood, taken in a trial of the OX40 agonist ivuxolimab. The source is an adult with an advanced solid tumor such as melanoma, head and neck, liver or kidney cancer.

This clone has a single count. The chain has TRBV7-8 and TRBJ2-1, with D perhaps assigned TRBD1 or TRBD2 (5 bases each). CDR1 is SGHVS, CDR2 FQNEAQ, per germline. Trimming took 1 base from V and 4 from J, leaving 17 bases between them. The CDR3 covers 17 residues. The CDR3 bases are TGTGCCAGCAGCTTAGGGGTAGGGACCCATCCGTACAATGAGCAGTTCTTC. Amino acid sequence: CASSLGVGTHPYNEQFF.

The gene calls are TRBV28 and TRBJ1-3; D gene unclear. Trimming cost V 2 bases and J 0 bases, with 5 bases left between them. There are 14 residues in the CDR3. Germline assignment: CDR1 MDHEN and CDR2 SYDVKM. CDR3 sequence (DNA): TGTGCCAGCAGTTTAGGTCCCTCTGGAAACACCATATATTTT. This codes for CASSLGPSGNTIYF.

The chain combines TRBV19 with TRBJ1-2; D remains ambiguous. V shed 8 bases and J shed 4 bases, with 5 bases lying between them. The germline V gene encodes CDR1 LNHDA and CDR2 SQIVND (reference sequence). The CDR3 contains 10 residues. CDR3 sequence reads: CASFSYGYTF. CDR3 DNA sequence: TGTGCCAGTTTTAGCTATGGCTACACCTTC. Looking up the rest from reference TRBV19 and TRBJ1-2 gives the full variable domain: DGGITQSPKYLFRKEGQNVTLSCEQNLNHDAMYWYRQDPGQGLRLIYYSQIVNDFQKGDIAEGYSVSREKKESFPLTVTSAQKNPTAFYLCASFSYGYTFGSGTRLTVV.

The rearrangement links TRBV7-9 to TRBJ2-3, with D possibly being TRBD2 (5 bases). The ends were cut back, 4 bases at V and 4 bases at J, with 12 bases in the middle. This CDR3 is built from 14 residues. The germline V gene has CDR1 SEHNR and CDR2 FQNEAQ (reference sequence). The CDR3 coding sequence is TGTGCCAGCAGCTCCGCGGGCGCGGCAGATACGCAGTATTTT. It translates to CASSSAGAADTQYF.

This sequence joins TRBV29-1 and TRBJ2-2; D gene uncertain. The CDR3 spans 15 residues. Germline lookup yields CDR1 SQVTM and CDR2 ANQGSEA. V lost 3 bases and J lost 3, with 14 bases in between. For the CDR3, the DNA is TGCAGCGTTGAGGACGGCCACAGCTACACCGGGGAGCTGTTTTTT. It specifies CSVEDGHSYTGELFF.

This clone showed up just once. The chain couples TRBV11-2 to TRBJ1-1, with TRBD1 as a possible D gene (6 bases). Germline lookup yields CDR1 SGHAT and CDR2 FQNNGV. V gave up 1 base and J gave up 6 bases, with 15 bases separating them. The CDR3 sequence is 15 residues long. The CDR3 sequence: CASSLVGQGIAEAFF. The CDR3 coding sequence is TGTGCCAGCAGCTTAGTAGGTCAGGGGATTGCTGAAGCTTTCTTT.

In its sample, this clone was seen a few times. The chain carries TRBV7-9 and TRBJ1-5; TRBD1 matches at 9 bases. The CDR3 covers 14 residues. Germline CDR1 and CDR2: SEHNR and FQNEAQ (reference sequence). V lost 4 bases and J lost 6; bases outside the gene matches: 4. The DNA of the CDR3 is TGTGCCAGCAGCTCCCCGGGACAGGGTCAGCCCCAGCATTTT. Translating gives CASSSPGQGQPQHF.

The chain is built from TRBV7-8 and TRBJ1-5, with D possibly being TRBD1 (6 bases). V was pared by 5 bases and J by 1 base, with 15 bases between. CDR1 and CDR2 from the germline V gene are SGHVS and FQNEAQ. The CDR3 is made up of 16 amino acids. CDR3 residues: CASSQTRGASNQPQHF. The CDR3 DNA follows: TGTGCCAGCAGCCAAACCCGGGGGGCGAGCAATCAGCCCCAGCATTTT.

The V gene is TRBV6-5, the J gene TRBJ2-5; D is undetermined. The CDR3 extends over 12 amino acids. Germline V gene sequence: CDR1 MNHEY, CDR2 SVGAGI. The V end was cut by 0 bases, the J end by 4 bases, with 3 bases between. The CDR3 loop reads CASSYSGETQYF. CDR3 DNA: TGTGCCAGCAGTTACTCCGGAGAGACCCAGTACTTC.

The chain carries TRBV29-1 and TRBJ2-7; 9 bases are a match to TRBD2. The ends lost 4 bases at V and 6 bases at J; junction bases unmatched: 7. Germline lookup yields CDR1 SQVTM and CDR2 ANQGSEA. The CDR3 sequence is 13 residues long. The CDR3 DNA reads TGCAGCGTTGCCTTAGCGGGAGTCGTCGAGCAGTACTTC. Translation: CSVALAGVVEQYF.

There are a few counts of this clone. This chain links TRBV6-1 with TRBJ1-1, with TRBD1 as a possible D gene (5 bases). This CDR3 spans 13 amino acids. Trimming pared 8 bases from V and 8 bases from J, leaving 18 bases between. Germline V CDR1 and CDR2: MNHNS, SASEGT. The CDR3 DNA sequence: TGTGCCAGCCTGTGGACACCCTGGCTCGAAGCTTTCTTT. The encoded protein is CASLWTPWLEAFF.

This chain connects TRBV7-2 to TRBJ2-2; D call uncertain. The germline V and J ends were trimmed by 1 base and 5 bases, with 11 bases remaining between them. Germline V gene data show CDR1 as SGHTA and CDR2 as FQGNSA. The CDR3 is 15 amino acids. The CDR3 coding sequence is TGTGCCAGCAGCTTAGAGGGTCCGGAGACCGGGGAGCTGTTTTTT. Amino acids: CASSLEGPETGELFF. The full variable domain, with the rest looked up from reference TRBV7-2 and TRBJ2-2, is GAGVSQSPSNKVTEKGKDVELRCDPISGHTALYWYRQSLGQGLEFLIYFQGNSAPDKSGLPSDRFSAERTGGSVSTLTIQRTQQEDSAVYLCASSLEGPETGELFFGEGSRLTVL.

This rearrangement joins TRBV2 to TRBJ2-5, with 12 bases aligning to TRBD1. Germline CDR1 and CDR2: SNHLY and FYNNEI. V lost 5 bases, J lost 7 bases, and 17 bases stayed unmatched. The CDR3 covers 18 residues. CDR3 bases: TGTGCCAGCAGTACGGGGAGCTACGGGACAGGGGGCGCGGGGACCCAGTACTTC. It codes for CASSTGSYGTGGAGTQYF.

The J gene is TRBJ2-7, the V gene TRBV7-2, with a weak D call TRBD2 (6 bases). The CDR3 sequence is 15 residues long. The germline V and J ends were trimmed by 5 bases and 3 bases, with 17 bases remaining between them. Germline V CDR1 and CDR2: SGHTA, FQGNSA. Written as DNA, the CDR3 is TGTGCCAGCAGCGCAAATACTCGGGGGAACTACGAGCAGTACTTC. This gives the protein CASSANTRGNYEQYF.

This chain joins TRBV19 and TRBJ2-7, with 8 bases matching TRBD2. CDR1 is LNHDA and CDR2 is SQIVND in the germline V gene (reference sequence). The CDR3 contains 15 residues. V lost 5 bases to trimming and J lost 1 base; unmatched junction nucleotides: 7. CDR3 nucleotide sequence: TGTGCCAGTAGTCTAAACGGCGGGGGGTCCTACGAGCAGTACTTC. This gives the protein CASSLNGGGSYEQYF.

The chain has TRBV6-4 and TRBJ1-6, with D possibly being TRBD1 (5 bases). Trimming took off 5 bases at V and 11 bases at J, with 13 bases between the two ends. Germline assignment: CDR1 MRHNA and CDR2 SNTAGT. This CDR3 has 13 residues. The CDR3 reads CASSLGTQPPLHF. The DNA of the CDR3 is TGTGCCAGCAGTCTGGGGACCCAACCACCCCTCCACTTT.

Comments on this clone: A single base is all that separates this from a far larger clone, so a read error is likely. Other nucleotide sequences in the sample specify the same CDR3. V and J are TRBV12-2 and TRBJ2-1; TRBD2, the table's D call, was not compared with the DNA. TRBV12-2 corresponds to a pseudogene. There are 14 residues in the CDR3. This CDR3 reads CASRAGSSYNEQFF. CDR3 DNA: TGTGCAAGTCGCGCTGGGAGCTCCTACAATGAGCAGTTCTTC.